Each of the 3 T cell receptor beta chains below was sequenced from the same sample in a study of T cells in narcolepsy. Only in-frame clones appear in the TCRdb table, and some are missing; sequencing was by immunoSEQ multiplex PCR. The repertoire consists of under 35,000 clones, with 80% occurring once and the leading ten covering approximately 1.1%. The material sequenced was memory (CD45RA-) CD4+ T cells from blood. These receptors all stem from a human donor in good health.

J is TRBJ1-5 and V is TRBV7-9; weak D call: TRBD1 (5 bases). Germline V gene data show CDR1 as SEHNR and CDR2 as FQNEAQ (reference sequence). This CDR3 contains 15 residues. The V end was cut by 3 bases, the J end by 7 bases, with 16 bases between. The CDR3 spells CASSLGTGGGQPQHF. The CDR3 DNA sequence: TGTGCCAGCAGCTTGGGTACTGGCGGGGGGCAGCCCCAGCATTTT.

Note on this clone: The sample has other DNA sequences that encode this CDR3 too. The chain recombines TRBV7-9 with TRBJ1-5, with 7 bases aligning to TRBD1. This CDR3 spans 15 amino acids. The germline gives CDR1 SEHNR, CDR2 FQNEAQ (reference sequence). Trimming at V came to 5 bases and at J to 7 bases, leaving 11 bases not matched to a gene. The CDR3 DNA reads TGTGCCAGCAGCCCGGGGCAGGGGGTAGAACAGCCCCAGCATTTT. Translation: CASSPGQGVEQPQHF.

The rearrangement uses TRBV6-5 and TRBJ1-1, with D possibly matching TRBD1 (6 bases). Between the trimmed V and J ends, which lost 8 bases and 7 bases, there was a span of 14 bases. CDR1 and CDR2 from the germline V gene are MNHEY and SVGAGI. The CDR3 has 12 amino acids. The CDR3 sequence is CASGPGGHEAFF. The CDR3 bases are TGTGCCAGCGGTCCTGGGGGCCATGAAGCTTTCTTT.